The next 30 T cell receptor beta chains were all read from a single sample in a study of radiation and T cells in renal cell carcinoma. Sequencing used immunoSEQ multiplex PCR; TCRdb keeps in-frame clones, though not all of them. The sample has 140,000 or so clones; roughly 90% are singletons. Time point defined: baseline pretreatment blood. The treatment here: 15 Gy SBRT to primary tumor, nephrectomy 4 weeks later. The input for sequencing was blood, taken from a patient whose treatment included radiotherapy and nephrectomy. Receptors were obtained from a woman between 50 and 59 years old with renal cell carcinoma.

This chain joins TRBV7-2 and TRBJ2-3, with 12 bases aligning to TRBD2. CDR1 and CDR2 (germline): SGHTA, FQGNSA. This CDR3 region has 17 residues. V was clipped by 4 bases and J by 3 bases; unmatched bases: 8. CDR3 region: CASSSQTTSGGTDTQYF. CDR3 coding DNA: TGTGCCAGCAGCTCCCAAACGACTAGCGGGGGTACAGATACGCAGTATTTT.

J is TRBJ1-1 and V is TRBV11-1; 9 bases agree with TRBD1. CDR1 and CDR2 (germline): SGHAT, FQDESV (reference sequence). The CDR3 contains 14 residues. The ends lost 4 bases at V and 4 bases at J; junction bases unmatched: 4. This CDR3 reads CASSSGTGFTEAFF. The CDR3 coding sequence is TGTGCCAGCAGCTCCGGGACAGGGTTCACTGAAGCTTTCTTT.

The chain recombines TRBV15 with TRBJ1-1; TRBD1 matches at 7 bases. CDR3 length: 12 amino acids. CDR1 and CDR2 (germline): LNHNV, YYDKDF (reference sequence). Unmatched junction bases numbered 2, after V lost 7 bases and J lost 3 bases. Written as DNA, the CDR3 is TGTGCCACCAACCAGGGGGACACTGAAGCTTTCTTT. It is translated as CATNQGDTEAFF.

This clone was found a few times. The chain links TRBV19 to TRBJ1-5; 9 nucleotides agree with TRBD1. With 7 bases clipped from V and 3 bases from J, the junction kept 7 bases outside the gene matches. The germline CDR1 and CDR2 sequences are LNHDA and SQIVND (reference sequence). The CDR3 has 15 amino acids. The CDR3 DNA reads TGTGCCAGTACCCGGACAGGGGAGGCCAATCAGCCCCAGCATTTT. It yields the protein CASTRTGEANQPQHF.

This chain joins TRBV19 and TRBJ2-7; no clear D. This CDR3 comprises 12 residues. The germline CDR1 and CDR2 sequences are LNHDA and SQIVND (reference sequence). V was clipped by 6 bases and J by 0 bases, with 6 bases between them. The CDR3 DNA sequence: TGTGCCAGTAGCCCTAACTCCTACGAGCAGTACTTC. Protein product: CASSPNSYEQYF.

The CDR3 DNA reads TGTGCCAGCAGCTTAAGTCCCGGACCCTACGAGCAGTACTTC. The encoded protein is CASSLSPGPYEQYF. The V gene is TRBV7-3, the J gene TRBJ2-7, with D hard to call. CDR3 length equals 14 residues. V lost 1 base, J lost 2 bases, and 9 bases lay in between. Germline lookup yields CDR1 SGHTA and CDR2 FQGTGA.

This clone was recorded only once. The CDR3, as DNA: TGTGCCAGTAGTATCGGGATCGCAGATACGCAGTATTTT. Protein product: CASSIGIADTQYF. This chain uses TRBV19 with TRBJ2-3, with D maybe TRBD2 (5 bases). This CDR3 is built from 13 residues. The germline V gene encodes CDR1 LNHDA and CDR2 SQIVND (reference sequence). Trimming took off 3 bases at V and 4 bases at J, with 8 bases between the two ends.

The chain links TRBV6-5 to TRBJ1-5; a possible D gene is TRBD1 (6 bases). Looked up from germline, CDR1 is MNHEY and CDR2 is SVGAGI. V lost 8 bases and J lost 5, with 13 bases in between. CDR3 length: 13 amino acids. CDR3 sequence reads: CASALGGDQPQHF. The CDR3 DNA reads TGTGCCAGCGCACTGGGGGGCGATCAGCCCCAGCATTTT.

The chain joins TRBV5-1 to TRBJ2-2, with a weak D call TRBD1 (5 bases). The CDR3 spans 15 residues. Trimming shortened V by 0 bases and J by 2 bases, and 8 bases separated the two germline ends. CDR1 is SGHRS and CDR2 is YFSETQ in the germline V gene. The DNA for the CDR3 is TGCGCCAGCAGCTTGGTTCAGGGTAACACCGGGGAGCTGTTTTTT. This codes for CASSLVQGNTGELFF.

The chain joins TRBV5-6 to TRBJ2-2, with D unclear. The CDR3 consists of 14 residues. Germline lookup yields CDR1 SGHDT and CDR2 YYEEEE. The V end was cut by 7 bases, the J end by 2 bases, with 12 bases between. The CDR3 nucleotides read TGTGCCAGCTTTTTGGTCACTAACACCGGGGAGCTGTTTTTT. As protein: CASFLVTNTGELFF.

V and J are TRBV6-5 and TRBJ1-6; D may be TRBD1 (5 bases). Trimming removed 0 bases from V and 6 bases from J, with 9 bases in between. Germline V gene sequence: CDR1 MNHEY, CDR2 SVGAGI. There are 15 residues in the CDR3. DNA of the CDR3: TGTGCCAGCAGTTACTCGGGGGACTCTAATTCACCCCTCCACTTT. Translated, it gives CASSYSGDSNSPLHF.

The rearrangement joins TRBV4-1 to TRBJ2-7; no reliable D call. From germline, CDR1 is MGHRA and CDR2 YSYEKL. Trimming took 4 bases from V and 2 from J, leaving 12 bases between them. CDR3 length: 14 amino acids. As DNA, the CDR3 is TGCGCCAGCAGCCGAAGTCTCCTGACCTACGAGCAGTACTTC. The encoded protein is CASSRSLLTYEQYF.

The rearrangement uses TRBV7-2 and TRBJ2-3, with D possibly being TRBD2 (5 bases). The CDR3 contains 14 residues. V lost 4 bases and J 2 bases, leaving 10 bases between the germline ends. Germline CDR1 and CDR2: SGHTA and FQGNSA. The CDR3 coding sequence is TGTGCCAGCAGCTCGGACTTCGCCACAGATACGCAGTATTTT. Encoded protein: CASSSDFATDTQYF.

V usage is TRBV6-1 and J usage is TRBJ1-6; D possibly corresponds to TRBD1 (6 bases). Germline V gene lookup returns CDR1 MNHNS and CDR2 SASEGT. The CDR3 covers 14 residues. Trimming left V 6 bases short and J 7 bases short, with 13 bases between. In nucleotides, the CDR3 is TGTGCCAGCAGCTCGAGGGACACCAATTCACCCCTCCACTTT. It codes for CASSSRDTNSPLHF.

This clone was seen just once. Here the CDR3 reads CASSFWDRDGYTF. CDR3 DNA sequence: TGTGCCAGCAGCTTTTGGGACCGGGATGGCTACACCTTC. The chain carries TRBV11-2 and TRBJ1-2, with TRBD1 as a possible D gene (5 bases). There are 13 residues in the CDR3. The ends were cut back, 3 bases at V and 6 bases at J, with 11 bases in the middle. Germline V gene data show CDR1 as SGHAT and CDR2 as FQNNGV.

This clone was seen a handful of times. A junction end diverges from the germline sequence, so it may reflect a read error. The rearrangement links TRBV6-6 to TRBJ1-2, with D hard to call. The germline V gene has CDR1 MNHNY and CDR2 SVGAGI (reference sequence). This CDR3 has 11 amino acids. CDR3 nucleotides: TGTGCCAGCAGTCACTCTCTGGGCTACACCTTC. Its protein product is CASSHSLGYTF.

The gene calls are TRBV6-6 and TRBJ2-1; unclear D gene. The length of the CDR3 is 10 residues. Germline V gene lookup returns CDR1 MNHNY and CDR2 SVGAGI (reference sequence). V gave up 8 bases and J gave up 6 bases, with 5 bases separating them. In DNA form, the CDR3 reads TGTGCCAGCCTGGGCAATGAGCAGTTCTTC. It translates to CASLGNEQFF.

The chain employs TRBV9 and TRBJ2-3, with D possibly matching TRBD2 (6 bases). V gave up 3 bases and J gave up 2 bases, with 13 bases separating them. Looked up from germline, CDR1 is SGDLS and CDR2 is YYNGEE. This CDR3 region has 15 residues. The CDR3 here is CASSEGRGPTDTQYF. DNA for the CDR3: TGTGCCAGCAGCGAGGGGCGGGGACCCACAGATACGCAGTATTTT. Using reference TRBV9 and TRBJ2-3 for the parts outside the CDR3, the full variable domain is DSGVTQTPKHLITATGQRVTLRCSPRSGDLSVYWYQQSLDQGLQFLIQYYNGEERAKGNILERFSAQQFPDLHSELNLSSLELGDSALYFCASSEGRGPTDTQYFGPGTRLTVL.

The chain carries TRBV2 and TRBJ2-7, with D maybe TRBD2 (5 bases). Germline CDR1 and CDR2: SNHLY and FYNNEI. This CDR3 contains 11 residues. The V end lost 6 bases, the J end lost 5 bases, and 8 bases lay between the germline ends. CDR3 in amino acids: CASRAVDEQYF. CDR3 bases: TGTGCCAGCAGAGCGGTCGACGAGCAGTACTTC. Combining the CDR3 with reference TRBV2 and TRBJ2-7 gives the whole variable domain EPEVTQTPSHQVTQMGQEVILRCVPISNHLYFYWYRQILGQKVEFLVSFYNNEISEKSEIFDDQFSVERPDGSNFTLKIRSTKLEDSAMYFCASRAVDEQYFGPGTRLTVT.

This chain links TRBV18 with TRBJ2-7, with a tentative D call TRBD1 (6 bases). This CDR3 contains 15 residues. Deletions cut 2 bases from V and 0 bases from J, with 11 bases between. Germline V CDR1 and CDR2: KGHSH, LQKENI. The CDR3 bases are TGTGCCAGCTCACCAGCAGGGGTAAGCTCCTACGAGCAGTACTTC. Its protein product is CASSPAGVSSYEQYF.

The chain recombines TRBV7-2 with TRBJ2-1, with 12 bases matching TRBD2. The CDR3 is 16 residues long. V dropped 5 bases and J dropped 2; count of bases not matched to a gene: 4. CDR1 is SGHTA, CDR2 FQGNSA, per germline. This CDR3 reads CASSALAGGAYNEQFF. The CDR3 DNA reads TGTGCCAGCAGCGCGCTAGCGGGGGGGGCCTACAATGAGCAGTTCTTC.

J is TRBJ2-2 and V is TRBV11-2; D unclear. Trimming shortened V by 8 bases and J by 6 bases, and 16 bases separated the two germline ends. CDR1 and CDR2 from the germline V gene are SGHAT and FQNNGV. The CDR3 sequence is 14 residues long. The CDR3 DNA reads TGTGCCAGCGCCTCGGGCCCCAACGCCGGGGAGCTGTTTTTT. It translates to CASASGPNAGELFF.

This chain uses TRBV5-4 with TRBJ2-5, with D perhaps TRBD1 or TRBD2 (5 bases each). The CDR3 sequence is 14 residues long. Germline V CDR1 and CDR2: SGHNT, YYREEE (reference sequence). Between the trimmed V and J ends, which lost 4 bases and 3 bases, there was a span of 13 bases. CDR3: CASSRTMGEETQYF. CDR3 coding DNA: TGTGCCAGCAGCAGAACCATGGGGGAAGAGACCCAGTACTTC.

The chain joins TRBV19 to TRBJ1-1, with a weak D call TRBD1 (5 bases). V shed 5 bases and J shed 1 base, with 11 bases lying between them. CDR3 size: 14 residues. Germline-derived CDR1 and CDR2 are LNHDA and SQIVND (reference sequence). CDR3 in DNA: TGTGCCAGTAGTGACCGGGACGGGAACACTGAAGCTTTCTTT. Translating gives CASSDRDGNTEAFF.

The DNA for the CDR3 is TGTGCCAGCTCACCCGCAGGGGAGACTGGCTACACCTTC. This sequence encodes CASSPAGETGYTF. The V call is TRBV18, the J call TRBJ1-2; possible D gene TRBD1, 6 bases. The CDR3 spans 13 residues. Germline V gene lookup returns CDR1 KGHSH and CDR2 LQKENI. V was cut by 3 bases and J by 7 bases, with 12 bases left in between.

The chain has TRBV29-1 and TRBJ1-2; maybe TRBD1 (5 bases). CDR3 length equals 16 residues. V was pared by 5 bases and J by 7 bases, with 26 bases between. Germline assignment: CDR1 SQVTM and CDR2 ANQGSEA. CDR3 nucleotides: TGCAGCGTTTCACCCTCTGGGGGGGTCCAAGCCGGTGGCTACACCTTC. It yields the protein CSVSPSGGVQAGGYTF.

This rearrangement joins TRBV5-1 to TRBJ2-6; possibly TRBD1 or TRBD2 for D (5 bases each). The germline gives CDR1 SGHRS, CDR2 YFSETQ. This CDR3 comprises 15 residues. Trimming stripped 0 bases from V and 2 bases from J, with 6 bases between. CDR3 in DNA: TGCGCCAGCAGCTTGGGAGGGGCTGGGGCCAACGTCCTGACTTTC. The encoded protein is CASSLGGAGANVLTF.

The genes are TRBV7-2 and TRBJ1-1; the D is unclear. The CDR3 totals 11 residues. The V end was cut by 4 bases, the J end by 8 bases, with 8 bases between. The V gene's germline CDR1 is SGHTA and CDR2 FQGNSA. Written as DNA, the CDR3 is TGTGCCAGCAGCTCCAAATACGAAGCTTTCTTT. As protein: CASSSKYEAFF.

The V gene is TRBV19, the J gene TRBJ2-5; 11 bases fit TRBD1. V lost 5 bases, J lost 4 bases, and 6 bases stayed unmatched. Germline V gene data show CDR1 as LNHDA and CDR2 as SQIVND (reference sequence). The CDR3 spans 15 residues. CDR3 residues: CASSGGQGAGETQYF. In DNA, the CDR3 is TGTGCCAGTAGTGGCGGACAGGGGGCCGGAGAGACCCAGTACTTC.

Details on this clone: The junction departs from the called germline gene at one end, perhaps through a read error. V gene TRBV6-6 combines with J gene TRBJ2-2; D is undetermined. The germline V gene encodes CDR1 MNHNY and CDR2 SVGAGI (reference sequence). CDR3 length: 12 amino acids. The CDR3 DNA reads TGTGCCGGCAGTTCGTCTAGGGGGGAGCTGTTTTTT. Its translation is CAGSSSRGELFF.